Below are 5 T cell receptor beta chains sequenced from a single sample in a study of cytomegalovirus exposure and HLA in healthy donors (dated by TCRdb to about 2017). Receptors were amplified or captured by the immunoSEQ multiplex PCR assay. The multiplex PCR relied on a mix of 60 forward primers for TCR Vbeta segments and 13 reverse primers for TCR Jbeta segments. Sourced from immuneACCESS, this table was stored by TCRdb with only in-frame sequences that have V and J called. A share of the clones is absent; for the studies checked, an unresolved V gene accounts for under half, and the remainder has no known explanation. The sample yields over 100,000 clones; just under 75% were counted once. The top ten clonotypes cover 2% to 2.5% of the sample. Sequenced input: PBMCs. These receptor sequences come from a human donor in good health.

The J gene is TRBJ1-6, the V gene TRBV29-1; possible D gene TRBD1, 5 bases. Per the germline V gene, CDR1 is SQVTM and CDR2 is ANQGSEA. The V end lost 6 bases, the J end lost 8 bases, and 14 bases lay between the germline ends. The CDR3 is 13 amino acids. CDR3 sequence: CSVMDTLDSPLHF. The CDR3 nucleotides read TGCAGCGTGATGGACACTCTGGATTCACCCCTCCACTTT. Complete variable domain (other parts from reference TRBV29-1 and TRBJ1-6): SAVISQKPSRDICQRGTSLTIQCQVDSQVTMMFWYRQQPGQSLTLIATANQGSEATYESGFVIDKFPISRPNLTFSTLTVSNMSPEDSSIYLCSVMDTLDSPLHFGNGTRLTVT.

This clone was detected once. Here the CDR3 reads CASSPLNRFLTDEAFF. The CDR3 nucleotides are TGTGCCAGCTCACCACTAAACCGATTTCTGACAGATGAAGCTTTCTTT. V gene TRBV18 combines with J gene TRBJ1-1; weak D call: TRBD1 (5 bases). Trimming removed 1 base at V and 7 bases at J, with 19 bases between. CDR3 size: 16 residues. CDR1 and CDR2 from the germline V gene are KGHSH and LQKENI.

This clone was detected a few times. For the CDR3, the DNA is TGTGCCATCAGTATTGGACAGGGGAAGACAGATACGCAGTATTTT. Translation: CAISIGQGKTDTQYF. The chain employs TRBV10-3 and TRBJ2-3, with 9 nucleotides matching TRBD1. Germline V gene sequence: CDR1 ENHRY, CDR2 SYGVKD. The length of the CDR3 is 15 residues. V dropped 5 bases and J dropped 3; count of bases not matched to a gene: 6.

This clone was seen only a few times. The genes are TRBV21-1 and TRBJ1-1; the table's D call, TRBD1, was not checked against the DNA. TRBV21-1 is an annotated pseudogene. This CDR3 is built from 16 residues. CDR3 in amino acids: CASSKALRQGNTEAFF. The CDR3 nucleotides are TGTGCCAGCAGCAAAGCGCTGAGACAGGGGAACACTGAAGCTTTCTTT.

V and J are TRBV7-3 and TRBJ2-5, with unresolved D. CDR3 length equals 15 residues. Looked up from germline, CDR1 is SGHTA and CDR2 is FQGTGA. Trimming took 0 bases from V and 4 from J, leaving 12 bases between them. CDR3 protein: CASSLTSSSIETQYF. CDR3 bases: TGTGCCAGCAGCTTAACTAGCTCTTCAATAGAGACCCAGTACTTC.